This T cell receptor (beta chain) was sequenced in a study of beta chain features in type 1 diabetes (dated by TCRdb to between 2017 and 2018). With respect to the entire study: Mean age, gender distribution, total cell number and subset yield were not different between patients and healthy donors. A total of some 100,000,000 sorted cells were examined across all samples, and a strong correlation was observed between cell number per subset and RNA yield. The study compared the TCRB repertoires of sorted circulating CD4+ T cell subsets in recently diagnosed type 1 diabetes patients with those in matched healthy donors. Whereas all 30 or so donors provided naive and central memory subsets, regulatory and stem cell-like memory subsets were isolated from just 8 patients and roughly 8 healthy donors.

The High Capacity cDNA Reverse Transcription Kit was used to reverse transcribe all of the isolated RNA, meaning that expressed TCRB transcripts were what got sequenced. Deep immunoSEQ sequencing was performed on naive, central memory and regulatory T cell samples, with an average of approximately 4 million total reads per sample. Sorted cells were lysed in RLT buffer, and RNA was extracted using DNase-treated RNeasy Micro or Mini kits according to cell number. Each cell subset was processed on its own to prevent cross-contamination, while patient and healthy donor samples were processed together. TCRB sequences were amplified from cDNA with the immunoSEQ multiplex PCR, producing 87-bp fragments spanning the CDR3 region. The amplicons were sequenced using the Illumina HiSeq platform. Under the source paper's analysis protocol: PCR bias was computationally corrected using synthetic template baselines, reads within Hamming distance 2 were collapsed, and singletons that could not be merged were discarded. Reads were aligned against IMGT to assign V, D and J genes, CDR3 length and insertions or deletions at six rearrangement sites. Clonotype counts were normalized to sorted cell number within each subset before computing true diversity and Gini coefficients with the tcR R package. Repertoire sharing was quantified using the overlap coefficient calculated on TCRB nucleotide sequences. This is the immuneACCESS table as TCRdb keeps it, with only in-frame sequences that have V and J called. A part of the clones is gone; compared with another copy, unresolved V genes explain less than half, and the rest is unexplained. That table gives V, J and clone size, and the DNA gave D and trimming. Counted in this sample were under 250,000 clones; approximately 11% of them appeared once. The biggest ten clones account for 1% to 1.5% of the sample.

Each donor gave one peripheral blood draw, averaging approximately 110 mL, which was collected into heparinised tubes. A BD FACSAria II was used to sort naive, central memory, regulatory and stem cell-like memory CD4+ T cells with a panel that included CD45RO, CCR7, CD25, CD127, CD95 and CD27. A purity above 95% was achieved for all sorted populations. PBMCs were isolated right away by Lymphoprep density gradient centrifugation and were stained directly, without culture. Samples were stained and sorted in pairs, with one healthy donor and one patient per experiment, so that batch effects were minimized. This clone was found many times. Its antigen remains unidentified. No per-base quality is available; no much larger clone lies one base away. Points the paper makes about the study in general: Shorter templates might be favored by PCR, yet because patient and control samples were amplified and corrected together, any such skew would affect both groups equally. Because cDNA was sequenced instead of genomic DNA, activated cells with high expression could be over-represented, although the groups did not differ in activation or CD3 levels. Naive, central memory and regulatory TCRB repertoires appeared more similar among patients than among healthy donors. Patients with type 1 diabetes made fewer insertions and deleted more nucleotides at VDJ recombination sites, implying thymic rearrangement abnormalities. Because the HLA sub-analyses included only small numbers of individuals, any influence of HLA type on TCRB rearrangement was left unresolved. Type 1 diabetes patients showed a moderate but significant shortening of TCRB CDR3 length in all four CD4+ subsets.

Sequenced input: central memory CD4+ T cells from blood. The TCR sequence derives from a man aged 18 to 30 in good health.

The base sequence is TGTGCCAGCAGCTTGGCTAGCGGGAACAATGAGCAGTTCTTC. Its protein product is CASSLASGNNEQFF. The receptor chain draws on TRBV11-2 and TRBJ2-1; TRBD2 matches 9 bases in the middle. The CDR3 spans 14 residues, from the cysteine through the phenylalanine. Kept here is only the CDR3 DNA, which spans 42 bases and is read in frame from base 1. Trimmed from V: 3 bases; trimmed from J: 5 bases; junction bases lacking a gene match: 2. Via the germline V gene, CDR1 is SGHAT and CDR2 FQNNGV.